Below, 21 T cell receptor beta chains from the same sample are listed, as sequenced in a study of identical twins (dated by TCRdb to the mid-2010s). The library was prepared using 5' RACE. Data came from an Illumina HiSeq 2000. Using fastp at Q25 and MiXCR, TCRdb reprocessed the public reads and kept productive beta chains. Duplicate CDR3 protein sequences are folded into a single record with the most common DNA and genes. This sample has around 570,000 distinct CDR3 sequences in its table, and more than 9% of those were observed once. The ten largest make up roughly 3% of the sample. These data are also associated with another study on yellow fever vaccine responses in identical twins.

Sample: PBMCs. The receptors were gathered from a woman aged 18-35 years in good health.

This clonotype was counted between two and nine times. The V gene is TRBV25-1, the J gene TRBJ2-6; D call uncertain. Germline V CDR1 and CDR2: MGHDK, SYGVNS. The CDR3 extends over 15 amino acids. V gave up 2 bases and J gave up 4 bases, with 9 bases separating them. The CDR3 spells CASSETLGGANVLTF. The CDR3, as DNA: TGTGCCAGCAGTGAAACTCTCGGGGGGGCCAACGTCCTGACTTTC.

This chain connects TRBV27 to TRBJ2-7, with 7 bases lining up with TRBD1. V was clipped by 6 bases and J by 3 bases; unmatched bases: 11. This CDR3 contains 15 residues. Germline assignment: CDR1 MNHEY and CDR2 SMNVEV (reference sequence). CDR3: CASSSPGQADYEQYF. The CDR3 coding sequence is TGTGCCAGCAGCTCCCCCGGACAGGCCGACTACGAGCAGTACTTC.

This clonotype was recorded at least ten times. The chain employs TRBV20-1 and TRBJ2-7; 8 bases are a match to TRBD2. This CDR3 spans 13 amino acids. The V gene end was trimmed by 1 base and the J gene end by 1 base; junction bases not matched to a gene: 0. Germline CDR1 is DFQATT and CDR2 is SNEGSKA (reference sequence). CDR3 nucleotide sequence: TGCAGTGCTAGAGCGGGAGGGTCCTACGAGCAGTACTTC. This encodes CSARAGGSYEQYF.

Only a few counts were recorded for this clonotype. The J gene is TRBJ2-5, the V gene TRBV20-1; no definite D call. Trimming removed 1 base from V and 2 bases from J, with 11 bases in between. Per the germline V gene, CDR1 is DFQATT and CDR2 is SNEGSKA (reference sequence). The length of the CDR3 is 14 residues. This CDR3 reads CSARGPRTQETQYF. CDR3 bases: TGCAGTGCTAGAGGTCCCCGAACTCAAGAGACCCAGTACTTC.

This clonotype was observed many times. V and J are TRBV4-3 and TRBJ2-7; weak D call: TRBD1 (6 bases). The length of the CDR3 is 15 residues. Trimming pared 1 base from V and 0 bases from J, leaving 10 bases between. Looked up from germline, CDR1 is LGHNA and CDR2 is YSLEER. DNA of the CDR3: TGCGCCAGCAGCCAAGGACAGGCTAGCTCCTACGAGCAGTACTTC. It specifies CASSQGQASSYEQYF.

This clonotype was recorded at least ten times. The chain has TRBV27 and TRBJ1-5, with D tentatively TRBD1 (6 bases). The V end was cut by 5 bases, the J end by 5 bases, with 13 bases between. Germline CDR1 and CDR2: MNHEY and SMNVEV (reference sequence). CDR3 length: 14 residues. CDR3 loop: CASSPWGRDQPQHF. CDR3 in DNA: TGTGCCAGCAGTCCGTGGGGGCGCGATCAGCCCCAGCATTTT.

In its sample, this clonotype was seen a few times. V and J are TRBV2 and TRBJ2-2, with 7 nucleotides matching TRBD2. The CDR3 spans 15 residues. Germline V gene data show CDR1 as SNHLY and CDR2 as FYNNEI. V was pared by 4 bases and J by 8 bases, with 10 bases of the junction left unmatched. CDR3: CASSGLAGSGGELFF. Written as DNA, the CDR3 is TGTGCCAGCAGTGGACTAGCAGGGAGCGGTGGGGAGCTGTTTTTT. Filled out from reference TRBV2 and TRBJ2-2, the complete variable domain reads EPEVTQTPSHQVTQMGQEVILRCVPISNHLYFYWYRQILGQKVEFLVSFYNNEISEKSEIFDDQFSVERPDGSNFTLKIRSTKLEDSAMYFCASSGLAGSGGELFFGEGSRLTVL.

This clonotype has only a few counts. The V call is TRBV6-5, the J call TRBJ2-1; D gene unclear. Germline loops: CDR1 MNHEY, CDR2 SVGAGI. Trimming removed 2 bases from V and 4 bases from J, with 9 bases in between. CDR3 length: 14 residues. CDR3 protein: CASSYKSAYNEQFF. CDR3 bases: TGTGCCAGCAGTTACAAATCCGCGTACAATGAGCAGTTCTTC.

In this sample, this clonotype turned up a few times. V usage is TRBV10-3 and J usage is TRBJ2-1; tentatively, D is TRBD2 (5 bases). The CDR3 has 16 amino acids. V gave up 6 bases and J gave up 0 bases, with 15 bases separating them. The germline V gene has CDR1 ENHRY and CDR2 SYGVKD. CDR3 region: CAIRRASGSSYNEQFF. CDR3 nucleotides: TGTGCCATCAGGAGGGCCAGCGGCAGCTCCTACAATGAGCAGTTCTTC.

This clonotype came up many times. The J gene is TRBJ2-5, the V gene TRBV29-1; 15 bases line up with TRBD2. From germline, CDR1 is SQVTM and CDR2 ANQGSEA. Trimming at V came to 3 bases and at J to 5 bases, leaving 4 bases not matched to a gene. There are 15 residues in the CDR3. CDR3 residues: CSVDGLAGGRETQYF. The CDR3 coding sequence is TGCAGCGTTGACGGACTAGCGGGGGGGCGTGAGACCCAGTACTTC.

This clonotype was counted only a few times. V gene TRBV7-9 combines with J gene TRBJ2-1; 7 positions match TRBD2. CDR3 length: 15 amino acids. V was pared by 6 bases and J by 5 bases, with 10 bases of the junction left unmatched. Per germline, CDR1 SEHNR and CDR2 FQNEAQ (reference sequence). The CDR3 sequence: CASSFTGLEHNEQFF. CDR3 nucleotides: TGTGCCAGCAGTTTTACCGGACTAGAGCACAATGAGCAGTTCTTC.

This chain connects TRBV2 to TRBJ2-7; 7 nucleotides match TRBD2. The CDR3 loop spans 16 amino acids. Unmatched junction bases numbered 17, after V lost 6 bases and J lost 6 bases. Germline values: CDR1 SNHLY, CDR2 FYNNEI. The chain's CDR3 is CASSLGNQRGLREQYF. The CDR3 region has the DNA TGTGCCAGCAGCCTAGGGAACCAACGGGGACTACGCGAGCAGTACTTC. Combining the CDR3 with reference TRBV2 and TRBJ2-7 gives the whole variable domain EPEVTQTPSHQVTQMGQEVILRCVPISNHLYFYWYRQILGQKVEFLVSFYNNEISEKSEIFDDQFSVERPDGSNFTLKIRSTKLEDSAMYFCASSLGNQRGLREQYFGPGTRLTVT.

This clonotype has a handful of counts. The chain couples TRBV29-1 to TRBJ1-4; unclear D gene. V shed 4 bases and J shed 6 bases, with 9 bases lying between them. Per the germline V gene, CDR1 is SQVTM and CDR2 is ANQGSEA. This CDR3 spans 12 amino acids. CDR3 loop: CSVGGIYEKLFF. The CDR3 DNA follows: TGCAGCGTTGGAGGGATTTATGAAAAACTGTTTTTT.

The V call is TRBV25-1, the J call TRBJ1-4; tentative D call: TRBD1 (5 bases). V shed 3 bases and J shed 8 bases, with 13 bases lying between them. This CDR3 comprises 14 residues. The V gene's germline CDR1 is MGHDK and CDR2 SYGVNS. The CDR3 sequence is CASSDAGLEEKLFF. CDR3 nucleotide sequence: TGTGCCAGCAGTGACGCGGGGCTCGAGGAAAAACTGTTTTTT.

This clonotype was detected many times. The rearrangement joins TRBV6-5 to TRBJ2-7; D gene uncertain. V lost 0 bases to trimming and J lost 1 base, with 7 bases between them. The CDR3 is 14 amino acids. Looked up from germline, CDR1 is MNHEY and CDR2 is SVGAGI. DNA of the CDR3: TGTGCCAGCAGTTACTCGATACAATCCTACGAGCAGTACTTC. Translation gives CASSYSIQSYEQYF.

Notes on this clonotype: A much larger clone sits a single nucleotide away, making a read error possible. The chain is built from TRBV29-1 and TRBJ2-3; tentative D call: TRBD2 (6 bases). The CDR3 length is 16 residues. The V end lost 0 bases, the J end lost 2 bases, and 15 bases lay between the germline ends. Germline V gene sequence: CDR1 SQVTM, CDR2 ANQGSEA. The CDR3 nucleotides read TGCAGCGTTGAAGATGTTCGGGGGTGGGACACAGATACGCAGTATTTT. It codes for CSVEDVRGWDTDTQYF.

This clonotype was recorded many times. One junction end disagrees with the germline gene, perhaps due to a read error. V is TRBV11-2 and J is TRBJ2-2, with D perhaps assigned TRBD1 or TRBD2 (6 bases each). This CDR3 is 15 amino acids long. Germline V lookup: CDR1 SGHAT, CDR2 FQNNGV. CDR3 in amino acids: CASSLAGGRTGELFF. The CDR3 DNA follows: TGTGCCAGCAGTTTAGCCGGGGGCCGGACCGGGGAGCTGTTTTTT.

The V call is TRBV4-3, the J call TRBJ2-1; D may be TRBD2 (6 bases). CDR1 and CDR2 (germline): LGHNA, YSLEER. This CDR3 is 15 amino acids long. Trimming removed 0 bases at V and 6 bases at J, with 12 bases between. As DNA, the CDR3 is TGCGCCAGCAGCCAAGATTACGGGACTCTCAATGAGCAGTTCTTC. It yields the protein CASSQDYGTLNEQFF.

This clonotype was detected ten times or more. This CDR3 reads CASRDTRARMTDTQYF. The CDR3 nucleotides are TGTGCCAGCAGAGACACCAGGGCGAGGATGACAGATACGCAGTATTTT. The chain uses TRBV12-3 or TRBV12-4 and TRBJ2-3, with a possible D match to TRBD1 (5 bases). This CDR3 has 16 residues. V was cut by 6 bases and J by 3 bases, with 19 bases left in between.

This sequence joins TRBV30 and TRBJ2-7, with 13 bases aligning to TRBD2. J lost 0 bases, V lost 3 bases, and 8 bases had no gene match. In germline, CDR1 is GTSNPN, CDR2 SVGIG (reference sequence). CDR3 length: 17 residues. Written as DNA, the CDR3 is TGTGCCTGGAGGCTGACTAGCGGGGGGCACTACTCCTACGAGCAGTACTTC. Protein: CAWRLTSGGHYSYEQYF. The full variable domain, rest sourced from reference TRBV30 and TRBJ2-7, is SQTIHQWPATLVQPVGSPLSLECTVEGTSNPNLYWYRQAAGRGLQLLFYSVGIGQISSEVPQNLSASRPQDRQFILSSKKLLLSDSGFYLCAWRLTSGGHYSYEQYFGPGTRLTVT.

This clonotype was picked up a small number of times. V and J are TRBV6-2 or TRBV6-3 and TRBJ2-7; TRBD1 or TRBD2 may be the D gene (5 bases each). From germline, CDR1 is MNHEY and CDR2 SVGEGT. CDR3 length: 15 amino acids. V dropped 6 bases and J dropped 2 bases, with 17 bases sitting between them. The CDR3 DNA reads as TGTGCCAGCAGCCCGCGTGGGACGCCCGCCTACGAGCAGTACTTC. This codes for CASSPRGTPAYEQYF.